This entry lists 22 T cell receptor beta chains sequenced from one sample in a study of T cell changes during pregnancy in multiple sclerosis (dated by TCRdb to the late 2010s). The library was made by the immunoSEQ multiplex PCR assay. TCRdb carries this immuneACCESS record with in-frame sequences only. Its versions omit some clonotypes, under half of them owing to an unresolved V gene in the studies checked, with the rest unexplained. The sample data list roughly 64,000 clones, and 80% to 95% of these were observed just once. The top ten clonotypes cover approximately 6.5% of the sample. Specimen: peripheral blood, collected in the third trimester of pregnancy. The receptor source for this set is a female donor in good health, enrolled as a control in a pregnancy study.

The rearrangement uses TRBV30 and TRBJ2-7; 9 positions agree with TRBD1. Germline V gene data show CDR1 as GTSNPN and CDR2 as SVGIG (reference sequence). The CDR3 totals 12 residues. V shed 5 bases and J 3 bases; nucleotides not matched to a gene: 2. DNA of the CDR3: TGTGCCTGGGGACAGGGGATCTACGAGCAGTACTTC. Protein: CAWGQGIYEQYF.

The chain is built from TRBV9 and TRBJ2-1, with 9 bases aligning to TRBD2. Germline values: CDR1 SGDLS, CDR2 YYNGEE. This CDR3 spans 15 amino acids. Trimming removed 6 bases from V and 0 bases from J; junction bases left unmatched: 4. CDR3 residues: CASMRGGSSYNEQFF. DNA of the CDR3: TGTGCCAGCATGCGGGGGGGCAGCTCCTACAATGAGCAGTTCTTC.

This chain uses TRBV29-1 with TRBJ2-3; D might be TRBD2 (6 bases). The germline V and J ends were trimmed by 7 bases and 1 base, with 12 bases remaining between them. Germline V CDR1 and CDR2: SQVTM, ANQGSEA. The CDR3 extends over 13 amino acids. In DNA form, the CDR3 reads TGCAGCGCGGCGGGGCGGCGCACAGATACGCAGTATTTT. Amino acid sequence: CSAAGRRTDTQYF.

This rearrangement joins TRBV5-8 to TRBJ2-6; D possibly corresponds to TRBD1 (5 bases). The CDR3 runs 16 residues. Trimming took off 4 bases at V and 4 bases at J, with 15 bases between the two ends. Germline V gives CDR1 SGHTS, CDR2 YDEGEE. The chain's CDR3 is CASSRQWGSGANVLTF. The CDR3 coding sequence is TGTGCCAGCAGCCGACAGTGGGGTTCAGGGGCCAACGTCCTGACTTTC.

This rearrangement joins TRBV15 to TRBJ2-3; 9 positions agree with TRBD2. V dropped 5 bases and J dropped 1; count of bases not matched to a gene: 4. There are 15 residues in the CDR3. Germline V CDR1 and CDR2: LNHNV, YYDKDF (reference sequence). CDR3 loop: CATSWGLARTDTQYF. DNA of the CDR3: TGTGCCACCAGCTGGGGACTAGCCCGCACAGATACGCAGTATTTT.

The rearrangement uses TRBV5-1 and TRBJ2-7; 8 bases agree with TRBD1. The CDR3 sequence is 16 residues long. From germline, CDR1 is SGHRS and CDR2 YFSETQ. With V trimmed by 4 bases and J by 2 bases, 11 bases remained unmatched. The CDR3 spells CASSADRDRSPYEQYF. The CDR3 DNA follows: TGCGCCAGCAGCGCGGACCGGGACAGGTCTCCCTACGAGCAGTACTTC.

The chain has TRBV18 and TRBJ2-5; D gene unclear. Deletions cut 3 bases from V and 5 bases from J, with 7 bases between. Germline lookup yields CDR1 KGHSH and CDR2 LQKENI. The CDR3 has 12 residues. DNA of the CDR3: TGTGCCAGCTCACCGACTGTCGAGACCCAGTACTTC. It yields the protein CASSPTVETQYF.

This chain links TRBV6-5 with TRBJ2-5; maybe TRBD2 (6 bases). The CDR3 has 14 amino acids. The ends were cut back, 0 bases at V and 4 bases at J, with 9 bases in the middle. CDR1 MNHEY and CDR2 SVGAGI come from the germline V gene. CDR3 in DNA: TGTGCCAGCAGTTACTCGGGACTCGCAGAGACCCAGTACTTC. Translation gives CASSYSGLAETQYF.

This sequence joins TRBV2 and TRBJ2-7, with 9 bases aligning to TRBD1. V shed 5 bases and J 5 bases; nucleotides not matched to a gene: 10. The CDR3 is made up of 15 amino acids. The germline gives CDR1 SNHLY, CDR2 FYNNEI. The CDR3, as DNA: TGTGCCAGCAGTTACACCGGGACAGGGACCCACGAGCAGTACTTC. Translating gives CASSYTGTGTHEQYF.

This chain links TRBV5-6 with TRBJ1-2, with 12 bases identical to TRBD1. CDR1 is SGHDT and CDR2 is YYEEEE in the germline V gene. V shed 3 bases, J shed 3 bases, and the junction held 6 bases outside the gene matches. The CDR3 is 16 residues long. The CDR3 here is CASSWGQGAGDYGYTF. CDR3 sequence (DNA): TGTGCCAGCAGCTGGGGACAGGGGGCCGGGGACTATGGCTACACCTTC.

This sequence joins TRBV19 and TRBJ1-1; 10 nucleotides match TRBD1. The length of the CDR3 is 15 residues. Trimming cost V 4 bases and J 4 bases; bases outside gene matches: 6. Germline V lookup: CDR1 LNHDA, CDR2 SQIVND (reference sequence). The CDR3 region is CASSTTGTGVTEAFF. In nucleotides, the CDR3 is TGTGCCAGTAGTACCACCGGGACAGGGGTCACTGAAGCTTTCTTT. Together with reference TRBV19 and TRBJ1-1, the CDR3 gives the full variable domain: DGGITQSPKYLFRKEGQNVTLSCEQNLNHDAMYWYRQDPGQGLRLIYYSQIVNDFQKGDIAEGYSVSREKKESFPLTVTSAQKNPTAFYLCASSTTGTGVTEAFFGQGTRLTVV.

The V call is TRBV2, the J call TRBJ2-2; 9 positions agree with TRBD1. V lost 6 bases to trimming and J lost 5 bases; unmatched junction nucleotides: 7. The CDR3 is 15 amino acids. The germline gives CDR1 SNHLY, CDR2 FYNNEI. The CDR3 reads CASSGTGMGTGELFF. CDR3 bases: TGTGCCAGCAGCGGGACAGGGATGGGGACCGGGGAGCTGTTTTTT.

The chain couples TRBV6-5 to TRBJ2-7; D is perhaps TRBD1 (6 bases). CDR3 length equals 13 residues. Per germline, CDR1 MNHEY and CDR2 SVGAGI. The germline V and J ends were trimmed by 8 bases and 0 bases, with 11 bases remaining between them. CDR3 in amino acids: CASRDTASYEQYF. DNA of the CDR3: TGTGCCAGCCGGGACACCGCCTCCTACGAGCAGTACTTC.

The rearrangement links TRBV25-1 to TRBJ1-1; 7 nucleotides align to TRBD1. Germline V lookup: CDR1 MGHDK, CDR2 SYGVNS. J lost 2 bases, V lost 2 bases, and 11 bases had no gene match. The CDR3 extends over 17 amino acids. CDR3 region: CASSEGGGGTVNTEAFF. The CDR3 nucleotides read TGTGCCAGCAGTGAAGGGGGTGGAGGGACAGTTAACACTGAAGCTTTCTTT.

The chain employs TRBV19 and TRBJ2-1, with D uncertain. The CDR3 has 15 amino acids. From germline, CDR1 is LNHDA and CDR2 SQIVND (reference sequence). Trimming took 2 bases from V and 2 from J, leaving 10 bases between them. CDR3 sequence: CASSIKRSPYNEQFF. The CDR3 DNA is TGTGCCAGTAGTATAAAACGGTCCCCCTACAATGAGCAGTTCTTC.

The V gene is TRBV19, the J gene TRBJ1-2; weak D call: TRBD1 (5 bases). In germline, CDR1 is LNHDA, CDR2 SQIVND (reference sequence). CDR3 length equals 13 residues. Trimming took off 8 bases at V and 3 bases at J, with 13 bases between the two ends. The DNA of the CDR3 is TGTGCCAGTTCATGGGGCTTGGACTATGGCTACACCTTC. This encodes CASSWGLDYGYTF.

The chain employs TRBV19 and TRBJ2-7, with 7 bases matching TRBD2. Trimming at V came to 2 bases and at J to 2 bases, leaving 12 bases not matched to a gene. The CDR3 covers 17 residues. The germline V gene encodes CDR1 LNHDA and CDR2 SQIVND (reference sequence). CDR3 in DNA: TGTGCCAGTAGTATATCCTTAGCGGGCTCCATTCCCTACGAGCAGTACTTC. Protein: CASSISLAGSIPYEQYF.

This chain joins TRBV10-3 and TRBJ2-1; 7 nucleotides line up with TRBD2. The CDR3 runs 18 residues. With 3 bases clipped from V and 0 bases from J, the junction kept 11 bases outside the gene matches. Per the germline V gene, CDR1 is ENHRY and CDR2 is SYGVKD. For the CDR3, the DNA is TGTGCCATCAGTGACACCGTCAAGCGGGGCGCCTCCTACAATGAGCAGTTCTTC. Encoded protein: CAISDTVKRGASYNEQFF.

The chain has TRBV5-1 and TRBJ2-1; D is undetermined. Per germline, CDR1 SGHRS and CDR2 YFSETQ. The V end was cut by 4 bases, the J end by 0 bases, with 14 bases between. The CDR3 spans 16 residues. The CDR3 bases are TGCGCCAGCAGCCCGTTAGATGCCATCTCCTACAATGAGCAGTTCTTC. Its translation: CASSPLDAISYNEQFF.

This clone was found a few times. CDR3 protein: CASSQEAGDTGELFF. CDR3 in DNA: TGCGCCAGCAGCCAAGAGGCGGGGGACACCGGGGAGCTGTTTTTT. This chain uses TRBV4-3 with TRBJ2-2, with TRBD2 identical over 7 bases. V gave up 0 bases and J gave up 3 bases; unmatched junction bases: 1. From germline, CDR1 is LGHNA and CDR2 YSLEER. The CDR3 consists of 15 residues.

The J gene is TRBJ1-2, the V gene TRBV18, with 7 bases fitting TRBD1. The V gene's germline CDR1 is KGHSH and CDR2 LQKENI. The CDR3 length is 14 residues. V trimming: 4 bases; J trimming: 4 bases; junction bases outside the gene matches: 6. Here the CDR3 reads CASSLDRDLYGYTF. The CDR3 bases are TGTGCCAGCTCACTCGACAGGGACCTCTATGGCTACACCTTC. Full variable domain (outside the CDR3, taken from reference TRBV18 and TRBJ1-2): NAGVMQNPRHLVRRRGQEARLRCSPMKGHSHVYWYRQLPEEGLKFMVYLQKENIIDESGMPKERFSAEFPKEGPSILRIQQVVRGDSAAYFCASSLDRDLYGYTFGSGTRLTVV.

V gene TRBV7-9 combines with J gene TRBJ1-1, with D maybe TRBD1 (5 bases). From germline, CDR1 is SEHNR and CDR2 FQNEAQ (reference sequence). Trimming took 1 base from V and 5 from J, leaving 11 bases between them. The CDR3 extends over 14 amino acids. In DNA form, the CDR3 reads TGTGCCAGCAGCTTAGTAGGGGCAGAGACTGAAGCTTTCTTT. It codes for CASSLVGAETEAFF.